This is a list of T cell receptor beta chains from one sample in a study of CD8+ T cells in alopecia areata. Measured with immunoSEQ multiplex PCR; TCRdb has only the in-frame clones, and not every one. The sample lists roughly 110,000 clones, less than 90% occurring once. The sample consisted of CD8+ T cells sorted from blood, taken at week 24, from a patient treated with tofacitinib. The source is a human donor with alopecia areata. CDR3s include the opening cysteine and the closing phenylalanine or tryptophan. The D gene is left open where the match is weak. Not every row has a clone size; where given, it reads once, few, many or a size class.

size	D	V	J	DNA	CDR3
few	.	TRBV7-6	TRBJ2-6	TGTGCCAGCAGCTTAGACCCTGGGGCCAACGTCCTGACTTTC	CASSLDPGANVLTF
.	.	TRBV6-5	TRBJ1-1	TGTGCCAGCAGTGCGCGCGATACGAACACTGAAGCTTTCTTT	CASSARDTNTEAFF
.	TRBD1	TRBV6-5	TRBJ2-1	TGTGCCAGCAGCAGGGGGATGGGCAATGAGCAGTTCTTC	CASSRGMGNEQFF
.	.	TRBV4-3	TRBJ2-2	TGCGCCAGCAGCCCCCAAGCCACAGCCTGGAACACCGGGGAGCTGTTTTTT	CASSPQATAWNTGELFF
.	.	TRBV19	TRBJ2-1	TGTGCCAGTAGCATCCGGGCCTACAATGAGCAGTTCTTC	CASSIRAYNEQFF
once	TRBD1	TRBV5-6	TRBJ2-7	TGTGCCAGCAGCCCGGGACAGGGGGCCTACGAGCAGTACTTC	CASSPGQGAYEQYF
.	TRBD2	TRBV13	TRBJ2-5	TGTGCCAGCAGCCCCCAAGCGGGAAGCCTTCCTGAAGAGACCCAGTACTTC	CASSPQAGSLPEETQYF
.	.	TRBV5-1	TRBJ2-1	TGCGCCAGCAGCTTATCCCTTCGGCAGGGTATTGCGGGCGAGCAGTTCTTC	CASSLSLRQGIAGEQFF
.	TRBD1	TRBV4-3	TRBJ2-7	TGCGCCAGCAGCCAAGTGACAGGGGGAACCTACGAGCAGTACTTC	CASSQVTGGTYEQYF
.	TRBD1	TRBV27	TRBJ1-2	TGTGCCAGCAGTTTATCGACAGGGGGCGCATTCTATGGCTACACCTTC	CASSLSTGGAFYGYTF
.	.	TRBV5-6	TRBJ2-1	TGTGCCAGCAGCTTGGCCGTGGGAAATGAGCAGTTCTTC	CASSLAVGNEQFF
.	.	TRBV18	TRBJ2-7	TGTGCCAGCTCCCAATCTGGGCCATGGGAGCAGTACTTC	CASSQSGPWEQYF
.	.	TRBV5-6	TRBJ1-1	TGTGCCAGCAGCGCAGACACGAACACTGAAGCTTTCTTT	CASSADTNTEAFF
.	TRBD1	TRBV19	TRBJ2-7	TGTGCCTCTTCGATAGGACAGGGCTACGAGCAGTACTTC	CASSIGQGYEQYF
.	.	TRBV27	TRBJ2-2	TGTGCCAGCAGTGATCGACAGGCGAACACCGGGGAGCTGTTTTTT	CASSDRQANTGELFF
.	.	TRBV28	TRBJ1-5	TGTGCCAGCAGTTTAGGCGGTAGCAATCAGCCCCAGCATTTT	CASSLGGSNQPQHF
.	.	TRBV7-8	TRBJ2-5	TGTGCCAGCAGCTTAGAAAGCCAAGAGACCCAGTACTTC	CASSLESQETQYF
.	.	TRBV2	TRBJ2-7	TGTGCCAGCAGTGACAGAATCTACGAGCAGTACTTC	CASSDRIYEQYF
.	.	TRBV5-1	TRBJ1-1	TGCGCCAGCAGCTATGGGGGAGAAAACACTGAAGCTTTCTTT	CASSYGGENTEAFF
.	.	TRBV7-9	TRBJ1-1	TGTGCCAGCAGCTTAGCGGACCTGAACACTGAAGCTTTCTTT	CASSLADLNTEAFF
.	.	TRBV29-1	TRBJ2-7	TGCAGCGTTGGACAGAAACTCTCCTACGAGCAGTACTTC	CSVGQKLSYEQYF
medium-sized	.	TRBV19	TRBJ2-1	TGTGCCAGTAGTATAGGGCAGGGTATCCATGAGCAGTTCTTC	CASSIGQGIHEQFF
.	.	TRBV11-1	TRBJ2-5	TGTGCCAGCAGCTTAGAAGGAGAGACCCAGTACTTC	CASSLEGETQYF
.	TRBD2	TRBV4-1	TRBJ2-7	TGCGCCAGCAGCCAAGTTTCGGGGAGCGGGGCAGGCTCCTACGAGCAGTACTTC	CASSQVSGSGAGSYEQYF
once	.	TRBV20-1	TRBJ2-7	TGCAGTGCTAGAGGGGGCTACGAGCAGTACTTC	CSARGGYEQYF